These 28 T cell receptor beta chains were sequenced from one sample in a study of T-cell reconstitution after alpha-beta-depleted transplantation in children. Unique molecular identifiers were built into the TCRbeta library. One entry per CDR3 protein, called by TCRdb with MiXCR from the PCR reads. This table has about 50,000 distinct CDR3 sequences, about 5% appearing once. This material consisted of PBMCs, mostly from graft donor cells, taken 60 days after TCRalphabeta/CD19-depleted stem cell transplant. The source of these receptors is a female patient aged 2-9 years who had a stem cell transplant for aplastic anemia, so the T cells may come from the graft donor.

The chain couples TRBV2 to TRBJ2-7, with 13 bases fitting TRBD2. CDR1 SNHLY and CDR2 FYNNEI come from the germline V gene. The CDR3 spans 15 residues. With 6 bases clipped from V and 10 bases from J, the junction kept 12 bases outside the gene matches. This chain's CDR3 is CASRETSGGPERQYF. The CDR3, as DNA: TGTGCCAGCAGGGAGACTAGCGGGGGGCCTGAGAGACAGTACTTC. Supplemented by reference TRBV2 and TRBJ2-7, the full variable domain reads EPEVTQTPSHQVTQMGQEVILRCVPISNHLYFYWYRQILGQKVEFLVSFYNNEISEKSEIFDDQFSVERPDGSNFTLKIRSTKLEDSAMYFCASRETSGGPERQYFGPGTRLTVT.

This clonotype was counted many times. As DNA, the CDR3 is TGTGCCAGCAGCTTAGGACGTTATGAGACCCAGTACTTC. It encodes CASSLGRYETQYF. J is TRBJ2-5 and V is TRBV7-9, with D unresolved. This CDR3 is built from 13 residues. Per germline, CDR1 SEHNR and CDR2 FQNEAQ (reference sequence). Deletions cut 1 base from V and 5 bases from J, with 8 bases between.

This clonotype was observed many times. The chain recombines TRBV29-1 with TRBJ1-2; TRBD1 matches at 7 bases. The CDR3 has 13 residues. Losses at the gene ends were 6 bases for V and 1 base for J; bases not matched to a gene: 5. CDR1 is SQVTM, CDR2 ANQGSEA, per germline. In DNA, the CDR3 is TGCAGCGTGGCGGGACAGAATAACTATGGCTACACCTTC. It encodes CSVAGQNNYGYTF. Full variable domain (remainder filled in from reference TRBV29-1 and TRBJ1-2): SAVISQKPSRDICQRGTSLTIQCQVDSQVTMMFWYRQQPGQSLTLIATANQGSEATYESGFVIDKFPISRPNLTFSTLTVSNMSPEDSSIYLCSVAGQNNYGYTFGSGTRLTVV.

This clonotype was detected ten times or more. This chain joins TRBV10-3 and TRBJ2-7, with 10 bases aligning to TRBD1. The CDR3 consists of 12 residues. J was trimmed by 13 bases and V by 2 bases; bases with no gene match: 5. CDR1 and CDR2 from the germline V gene are ENHRY and SYGVKD. As DNA, the CDR3 is TGTGCCATCAGTGAGCCGACAGGGGGCGGTTACGTC. This gives the protein CAISEPTGGGYV.

This clonotype rates as medium-sized. This CDR3 is CASSSPGLGQGDQYF. CDR3 coding DNA: TGTGCCAGCAGTTCACCGGGACTAGGACAGGGGGACCAGTACTTC. The chain links TRBV6-2 or TRBV6-3 to TRBJ2-5, with 10 bases matching TRBD1. With V trimmed by 4 bases and J by 10 bases, 12 bases remained unmatched. Germline assignment: CDR1 MNHEY and CDR2 SVGEGT. This CDR3 has 15 amino acids.

The sample holds many counts of this clonotype. This chain's CDR3 is CASSGQGKVTNEKLFF. CDR3 bases: TGTGCCAGCAGCGGACAGGGGAAGGTGACTAATGAAAAACTGTTTTTT. J is TRBJ1-4 and V is TRBV12-3 or TRBV12-4; 9 positions agree with TRBD1. The CDR3 extends over 16 amino acids. The ends lost 6 bases at V and 2 bases at J; junction bases unmatched: 7.

This clonotype appeared many times. This chain connects TRBV29-1 to TRBJ2-2; D possibly corresponds to TRBD1 (5 bases). Looked up from germline, CDR1 is SQVTM and CDR2 is ANQGSEA. V was shortened by 6 bases and J by 6 bases, with 14 bases between the two germline ends. The CDR3 is 13 residues long. As DNA, the CDR3 is TGCAGCGTCCGTACAGGAAGGGCCGGGGAGCTGTTTTTT. Translated, it gives CSVRTGRAGELFF.

This clonotype showed up many times. V usage is TRBV10-2 and J usage is TRBJ1-2; no clear D gene. Germline V lookup: CDR1 WSHSY, CDR2 SAAADI. This CDR3 comprises 11 residues. The germline V and J ends were trimmed by 3 bases and 5 bases, with 4 bases remaining between them. The chain's CDR3 is CASSEEYGYTF. CDR3 nucleotides: TGCGCCAGCAGTGAAGAGTATGGCTACACCTTC.

This clonotype was seen repeatedly, ten times or more. The chain is built from TRBV27 and TRBJ1-2; TRBD1 aligns across 7 bases. This CDR3 is 14 amino acids long. The ends lost 6 bases at V and 3 bases at J; junction bases unmatched: 7. Looked up from germline, CDR1 is MNHEY and CDR2 is SMNVEV (reference sequence). The CDR3 loop is CASRPNQGDYGYTF. The DNA of the CDR3 is TGTGCCAGCAGACCTAATCAGGGGGACTATGGCTACACCTTC.

This clonotype was seen many times. The chain uses TRBV12-3 or TRBV12-4 and TRBJ1-6, with D unclear. V dropped 2 bases and J dropped 8 bases, with 13 bases sitting between them. The CDR3 has 15 amino acids. As DNA, the CDR3 is TGTGCCAGCAGTTTAAGACGGCTTCTGGATTCACCCCTCCACTTT. Protein product: CASSLRRLLDSPLHF.

This clonotype appeared many times. V usage is TRBV7-3 and J usage is TRBJ2-1, with 10 bases that match TRBD2. V lost 3 bases, J lost 1 base, and 6 bases stayed unmatched. Germline CDR1 is SGHTA and CDR2 is FQGTGA. CDR3 length: 17 amino acids. CDR3 bases: TGTGCCAGCAGCTTCTCTAGCGGGAGAGGGTCCTACAATGAGCAGTTCTTC. Its translation is CASSFSSGRGSYNEQFF. The whole variable domain, remainder taken from reference TRBV7-3 and TRBJ2-1, is GAGVSQTPSNKVTEKGKYVELRCDPISGHTALYWYRQSLGQGPEFLIYFQGTGAADDSGLPNDRFFAVRPEGSVSTLKIQRTERGDSAVYLCASSFSSGRGSYNEQFFGPGTRLTVL.

There are a few counts of this clonotype. The V and J genes are TRBV30 and TRBJ1-3, with D possibly matching TRBD1 (5 bases). This CDR3 comprises 16 residues. The V end was cut by 0 bases, the J end by 4 bases, with 16 bases between. Looked up from germline, CDR1 is GTSNPN and CDR2 is SVGIG (reference sequence). This chain's CDR3 is CAWSVGRQGSGNTIYF. CDR3 nucleotide sequence: TGTGCCTGGAGTGTGGGGAGGCAGGGCTCGGGAAACACCATATATTTT.

This clonotype was seen ten or more times. The V and J genes are TRBV12-3 or TRBV12-4 and TRBJ1-5, with D uncertain. Trimming left V 3 bases short and J 3 bases short, with 9 bases between. The CDR3 loop spans 14 amino acids. The DNA of the CDR3 is TGTGCCAGCAGTTTTGGACTCACCAATCAGCCCCAGCATTTT. It specifies CASSFGLTNQPQHF.

Regarding this clonotype: This may be a read error: a much more frequent sequence differs by one nucleotide. The chain has TRBV12-3 or TRBV12-4 and TRBJ1-5, with D possibly being TRBD1 (5 bases). The length of the CDR3 is 16 residues. The CDR3 reads CASRRPGPYSNQPLHF. The CDR3, as DNA: TGTGCCAGCAGGCGGCCGGGGCCCTATAGCAATCAGCCCCTGCATTTT.

In this sample, this clonotype turned up many times. The chain combines TRBV7-7 with TRBJ2-1; D is unresolved. V shed 2 bases and J shed 6 bases, with 14 bases lying between them. This CDR3 is built from 15 residues. Germline V gene lookup returns CDR1 SSHAT and CDR2 FNYEAQ (reference sequence). The CDR3 nucleotides are TGTGCCAGCAGCTTATCAGGAGACCTCTCCAATGAGCAGTTCTTC. Protein sequence: CASSLSGDLSNEQFF.

As for this clonotype: A clone one base away is much larger, so this may be a read error. CDR3: CADPLLKERLAKNIQCF. CDR3 in DNA: TGTGCCGACCCGTTGCTCAAGGAGCGACTAGCCAAAAACATTCAGTGCTTC. This rearrangement joins TRBV10-3 to TRBJ2-4, with 7 bases fitting TRBD2. CDR3 length equals 17 residues. Germline lookup yields CDR1 ENHRY and CDR2 SYGVKD.

This clonotype was seen many times. One junction end does not reproduce the germline sequence, and a read error may be involved. V and J are TRBV5-1 and TRBJ2-3, with 11 bases that match TRBD2. The CDR3 extends over 15 amino acids. Germline V CDR1 and CDR2: SGHRS, YFSETQ. In nucleotides, the CDR3 is TGTGCCAGCAGCTTATCTAGCGGGGGGACAGATACGCAGTATTTT. The encoded protein is CASSLSSGGTDTQYF.

This clonotype appeared many times. The chain couples TRBV7-3 to TRBJ2-1; no clear D. Germline lookup yields CDR1 SGHTA and CDR2 FQGTGA. The CDR3 consists of 13 residues. Trimming left V 0 bases short and J 8 bases short, with 8 bases between. The CDR3: CASSLTKQDEQFF. CDR3 nucleotides: TGTGCCAGCAGCTTAACGAAACAAGATGAGCAGTTCTTC.

This clonotype came up a few times. The CDR3 reads CASSLGVFSTDTQYF. The CDR3 DNA reads TGTGCCAGCAGCCTAGGGGTCTTTAGCACAGATACGCAGTATTTT. The chain is built from TRBV14 and TRBJ2-3; a weak D match, TRBD1 (5 bases). Germline CDR1 is SGHDN and CDR2 is FVKESK. The V end lost 4 bases, the J end lost 0 bases, and 11 bases lay between the germline ends. The CDR3 is 15 amino acids.

This clonotype was counted ten times or more. The CDR3 spells CREYRDRGPEQYF. In nucleotides, the CDR3 is TGCAGGGAGTACCGGGACAGGGGGCCCGAGCAGTACTTC. The chain couples TRBV20-1 to TRBJ2-7; 12 bases are a match to TRBD1. From germline, CDR1 is DFQATT and CDR2 SNEGSKA (reference sequence). The length of the CDR3 is 13 residues.

This clonotype was picked up many times. The V gene is TRBV5-1, the J gene TRBJ2-1, with 10 bases fitting TRBD1. The CDR3 loop spans 15 amino acids. J was trimmed by 6 bases and V by 4 bases; bases with no gene match: 7. Germline values: CDR1 SGHRS, CDR2 YFSETQ. CDR3 amino acids: CASSPGQGSINEQFF. The CDR3 coding sequence is TGCGCCAGCAGCCCGGGACAGGGGAGTATCAATGAGCAGTTCTTC.

This clonotype has a handful of counts. The rearrangement links TRBV9 to TRBJ1-5; a possible D gene is TRBD1 (6 bases). The V gene lost 4 bases and the J gene lost 2 bases, with 13 bases spanning the gap. Germline CDR1 reads SGDLS; CDR2 reads YYNGEE. The CDR3 has 15 residues. DNA of the CDR3: TGTGCCAGCAGCCTCGGGGGGCCCGGCAATCAGCCCCAGCATTTT. Protein product: CASSLGGPGNQPQHF.

In this sample, this clonotype turned up many times. This chain uses TRBV12-3 or TRBV12-4 with TRBJ1-5; weak D call: TRBD1 (5 bases). With 2 bases removed from V and 1 base from J, the gap between germline ends came to 6 bases. The CDR3 consists of 14 residues. The CDR3 loop is CASSLSGSNQPQHF. The DNA of the CDR3 is TGTGCCAGCAGTTTATCAGGGAGCAATCAGCCCCAGCATTTT.

In its sample, this clonotype was seen many times. The V gene is TRBV6-5, the J gene TRBJ2-1, with 15 bases fitting TRBD2. Trimming took 6 bases from V and 7 from J; bases not matched to a gene: 10. The CDR3 extends over 17 amino acids. Germline V gene sequence: CDR1 MNHEY, CDR2 SVGAGI. CDR3 bases: TGTGCCAGCAGACCGGGACTAGCGGGAGGAGGTCGGAATGAGCAGTTCTTC. Translated: CASRPGLAGGGRNEQFF.

This clonotype has ten or more counts. The chain is built from TRBV6-6 and TRBJ2-7; D unresolved. Per the germline V gene, CDR1 is MNHNY and CDR2 is SVGAGI (reference sequence). The CDR3 consists of 13 residues. Trimming left V 0 bases short and J 2 bases short, with 5 bases between. The CDR3 region is CASSYSLAYEQYF. CDR3 nucleotides: TGTGCCAGCAGTTACTCGCTAGCCTACGAGCAGTACTTC.

The CDR3 DNA is TGTGCCATCAGTGAGTCGGAGAATCAGCCCCAGCATTTT. It codes for CAISESENQPQHF. The chain is built from TRBV10-3 and TRBJ1-5; the D is unclear. Germline V lookup: CDR1 ENHRY, CDR2 SYGVKD. Trimming cost V 0 bases and J 4 bases, with 4 bases left between them. The CDR3 is 13 amino acids.

This chain uses TRBV29-1 with TRBJ2-3; no reliable D call. The CDR3 covers 12 residues. Trimming removed 4 bases from V and 5 bases from J, with 10 bases in between. Germline V gene sequence: CDR1 SQVTM, CDR2 ANQGSEA. CDR3 DNA: TGCAGCGTTGCACCTAGTAGAGATACGCAGTATTTT. It yields the protein CSVAPSRDTQYF.

This clonotype was counted at least ten times. This chain uses TRBV29-1 with TRBJ1-1, with D perhaps matching TRBD1 (6 bases). The length of the CDR3 is 12 residues. Trimming took off 7 bases at V and 0 bases at J, with 9 bases between the two ends. Germline V lookup: CDR1 SQVTM, CDR2 ANQGSEA. The CDR3 bases are TGCAGCGCCGGACAGCTGAACACTGAAGCTTTCTTT. Residues: CSAGQLNTEAFF.